Listed here are 14 T cell receptor beta chains from one sample, sequenced in a study of blood T cell repertoires in COVID-19. Repertoires were generated with immunoSEQ multiplex PCR, while TCRdb's copy carries only in-frame clones and drops some. The data hold 70,000 to 90,000 clones, with 65% to 90% observed a single time. Source material: peripheral blood. The receptor source for this set is a man between 60 and 75 years old with acute or convalescent COVID-19.

The gene calls are TRBV7-9 and TRBJ2-5; 10 positions match TRBD2. CDR1 and CDR2 (germline): SEHNR, FQNEAQ (reference sequence). The CDR3 consists of 14 residues. V dropped 5 bases and J dropped 13; count of bases not matched to a gene: 13. CDR3 DNA sequence: TGTGCCAGCAGCCCGAGGACTAGCGGACTTTCCCCGTACTTC. Its translation: CASSPRTSGLSPYF. The full variable domain, its missing parts supplied by reference TRBV7-9 and TRBJ2-5, is DTGVSQNPRHKITKRGQNVTFRCDPISEHNRLYWYRQTLGQGPEFLTYFQNEAQLEKSRLLSDRFSAERPKGSFSTLEIQRTEQGDSAMYLCASSPRTSGLSPYFGPGTRLLVL.

This clone was counted between two and nine times. The V and J genes are TRBV2 and TRBJ1-5, with TRBD1 matching 11 bases. With 2 bases clipped from V and 1 base from J, the junction kept 4 bases outside the gene matches. The CDR3 extends over 17 amino acids. The germline gives CDR1 SNHLY, CDR2 FYNNEI. The CDR3 loop is CASSERTGGESNQPQHF. The CDR3 DNA sequence: TGTGCCAGCAGTGAAAGGACAGGGGGCGAAAGCAATCAGCCCCAGCATTTT.

The chain uses TRBV3-1 (or the pseudogene TRBV3-2) and TRBJ1-2; 7 bases match TRBD1. Germline trimming cut 5 bases from V and 7 bases from J; bases unmatched to any gene: 7. CDR3 length: 13 residues. The germline gives CDR1 LGHDT, CDR2 YNNKEL (reference sequence). CDR3 amino acids: CASSETWDSGYTF. Here the CDR3 DNA reads TGTGCCAGCAGCGAGACATGGGACAGTGGCTACACCTTC.

The chain has TRBV7-2 and TRBJ2-3, with 10 nucleotides matching TRBD2. In germline, CDR1 is SGHTA, CDR2 FQGNSA. CDR3 length: 16 amino acids. J was trimmed by 1 base and V by 1 base; bases with no gene match: 2. The chain's CDR3 is CASSLVGTSGTDTQYF. For the CDR3, the DNA is TGTGCCAGCAGCTTAGTGGGGACTAGCGGCACAGATACGCAGTATTTT.

The V and J genes are TRBV7-6 and TRBJ2-7; D is ambiguous. The germline V gene has CDR1 SGHVS and CDR2 FNYEAQ. The CDR3 loop spans 13 amino acids. Trimming shortened V by 4 bases and J by 3 bases, and 10 bases separated the two germline ends. CDR3 in DNA: TGTGCCAGCAGCTCCTCTGCGGTCTACGAGCAGTACTTC. Protein product: CASSSSAVYEQYF.

V is TRBV4-3 and J is TRBJ2-1; 10 bases are shared with TRBD2. J lost 8 bases, V lost 1 base, and 5 bases had no gene match. Germline lookup yields CDR1 LGHNA and CDR2 YSLEER. This CDR3 contains 15 residues. Here the CDR3 DNA reads TGCGCCAGCAGCCAAGGAGCGGGGGGGCCGTATGAGCAGTTCTTC. This codes for CASSQGAGGPYEQFF.

J is TRBJ2-7 and V is TRBV5-1; 10 bases map to TRBD1. V lost 0 bases and J lost 11; bases outside the gene matches: 5. CDR3 length equals 13 residues. The germline V gene has CDR1 SGHRS and CDR2 YFSETQ. CDR3 bases: TGCGCCAGCAGCTTGGCCCCGGACAGGGGGGAGTACTTC. As protein: CASSLAPDRGEYF.

This chain joins TRBV19 and TRBJ2-1, with TRBD2 as a possible D gene (7 bases). The CDR3 loop spans 15 amino acids. Germline V gives CDR1 LNHDA, CDR2 SQIVND (reference sequence). Trimming shortened V by 9 bases and J by 8 bases, and 23 bases separated the two germline ends. CDR3 bases: TGTGCCAGCGGCCTAAGGGGGGGCATCATCGATGAGCAGTTCTTC. Translated: CASGLRGGIIDEQFF.

This rearrangement joins TRBV5-1 to TRBJ2-2; TRBD2 aligns across 15 bases. The V and J ends lost 1 base and 7 bases, in that order; junction bases with no gene match: 8. CDR1 and CDR2 (germline): SGHRS, YFSETQ. CDR3 length: 18 amino acids. CDR3: CASSLTSGLAGGIGELFF. CDR3 bases: TGCGCCAGCAGCTTGACCTCGGGACTAGCGGGAGGCATCGGGGAGCTGTTTTTT.

J is TRBJ2-7 and V is TRBV12-3 or TRBV12-4; D unresolved. V was shortened by 6 bases and J by 2 bases, with 11 bases between the two germline ends. This CDR3 contains 13 residues. CDR3 in DNA: TGTGCCAGCAGCCCCACTGTGGCCTACGAGCAGTACTTC. It is translated as CASSPTVAYEQYF.

The chain has TRBV6-5 and TRBJ1-4; D might be TRBD1 (5 bases). This CDR3 contains 14 residues. Germline loops: CDR1 MNHEY, CDR2 SVGAGI. V lost 6 bases to trimming and J lost 8 bases, with 16 bases between them. CDR3 sequence reads: CASRLDGQREKLFF. As DNA, the CDR3 is TGTGCCAGCAGATTGGACGGACAAAGGGAAAAACTGTTTTTT.

The J gene is TRBJ1-2, the V gene TRBV7-2; no clear D. The CDR3 covers 13 residues. V lost 4 bases, J lost 4 bases, and 10 bases lay in between. Germline V CDR1 and CDR2: SGHTA, FQGNSA. The DNA of the CDR3 is TGTGCCAGCAGCTCGGCGGAGGCCTATGGCTACACCTTC. Translated: CASSSAEAYGYTF.

This clone showed up just a few times. The rearrangement joins TRBV7-2 to TRBJ1-3; 7 bases fit TRBD1. This CDR3 region has 16 residues. Germline V gene lookup returns CDR1 SGHTA and CDR2 FQGNSA. The V gene end was trimmed by 5 bases and the J gene end by 2 bases; junction bases not matched to a gene: 9. The CDR3 loop reads CASSTRTGRTGNTIYF. The CDR3 nucleotides are TGTGCCAGCAGCACACGGACAGGACGCACTGGAAACACCATATATTTT.

CDR3 loop: CASSMITVTNQPQHF. CDR3 coding DNA: TGTGCCAGTAGTATGATCACCGTAACTAATCAGCCCCAGCATTTT. The V call is TRBV19, the J call TRBJ1-5; D is uncertain. The CDR3 length is 15 residues. Trimming took 3 bases from V and 4 from J, leaving 13 bases between them. CDR1 and CDR2 from the germline V gene are LNHDA and SQIVND (reference sequence).